This T cell receptor (beta chain) was identified in a study of blood T cell repertoires in COVID-19. Looking at the study overall: Acute-phase and convalescent COVID-19 samples originated in the United States, Italy and Spain. PBMCs, B-cell-depleted T cells, or T cells provided the cDNA or gDNA that made up the material.

This clone was counted between two and nine times. V dropped 6 bases and J dropped 8 bases, with 14 bases sitting between them. The CDR3 has 13 amino acids. In the study's own analysis: Estimation of nucleated cell counts was performed using reference gene primer amplification. Some clones are missing from TCRdb's copy, which holds only in-frame ones; the method was immunoSEQ multiplex PCR. The DNA gave D and trimming, while V, J and clone size come from that table. The sample consists of about 310,000 clones, roughly 84% of them appearing once. The clonotype comes from a man in his forties or fifties with active or convalescent COVID-19. The source material was peripheral blood. The chain joins TRBV12-3 or TRBV12-4 to TRBJ2-1, with D perhaps matching TRBD2 (5 bases). CDR3 bases: TGTGCCAGCAGCCCTAACCCCGGGGATGAGCAGTTCTTC. Protein product: CASSPNPGDEQFF.